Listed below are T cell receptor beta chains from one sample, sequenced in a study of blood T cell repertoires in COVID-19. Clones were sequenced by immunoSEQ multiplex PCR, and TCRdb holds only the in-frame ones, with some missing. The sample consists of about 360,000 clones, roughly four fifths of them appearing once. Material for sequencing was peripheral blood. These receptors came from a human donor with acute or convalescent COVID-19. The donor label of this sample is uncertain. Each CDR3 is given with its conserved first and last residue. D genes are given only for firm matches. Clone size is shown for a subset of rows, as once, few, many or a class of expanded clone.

CASSQESHEAFF	TGTGCCAGCAGCCAAGAAAGCCATGAAGCTTTCTTT	TRBV7-9	TRBJ1-1	NA	NA
CASSIGQADNSPLHF	TGTGCCAGTAGTATCGGACAGGCCGATAATTCACCCCTCCACTTT	TRBV19	TRBJ1-6	TRBD1	NA
CASSLAQGTIEAFF	TGCGCCAGCAGCTTGGCTCAGGGTACCATTGAAGCTTTCTTT	TRBV5-1	TRBJ1-1	NA	NA
CASSSHSASLNTEAFF	TGTGCCAGCAGCTCCCACAGTGCTTCCCTGAACACTGAAGCTTTCTTT	TRBV27	TRBJ1-1	NA	once
CASSPSGANVLTF	TGTGCCAGCTCACCCTCTGGGGCCAACGTCCTAACTTTC	TRBV18	TRBJ2-6	NA	NA
CASSFFTGGGNTIYF	TGTGCCAGCAGTTTCTTCACAGGGGGTGGAAACACCATATATTTT	TRBV6-6	TRBJ1-3	TRBD1	NA
CSVRMAATNEQFF	TGCAGCGTGAGGATGGCAGCGACCAATGAGCAGTTCTTC	TRBV29-1	TRBJ2-1	NA	NA
CASSLGDSVYGYTF	TGTGCCAGCAGCTTGGGGGACAGCGTCTATGGCTACACCTTC	TRBV7-2	TRBJ1-2	TRBD1	NA
CASSPLGGNTGELFF	TGTGCCAGCAGCCCGTTGGGGGGGAACACCGGGGAGCTGTTTTTT	TRBV5-4	TRBJ2-2	NA	NA
CASSIVGTGRRAPLHF	TGTGCCAGTAGTATAGTTGGTACAGGGCGGCGGGCACCCCTCCACTTT	TRBV19	TRBJ1-6	NA	NA
CASSSPPGGGTQETQYF	TGTGCCAGCAGTTCCCCCCCTGGGGGGGGAACCCAAGAGACCCAGTACTTC	TRBV7-9	TRBJ2-5	TRBD2	NA
CASSFADYTEAFF	TGTGCCAGCAGTTTTGCAGATTACACTGAAGCTTTCTTT	TRBV12-3/TRBV12-4	TRBJ1-1	NA	NA
CASSQVRATQYF	TGTGCCAGCAGCCAAGTCAGGGCCACGCAGTATTTT	TRBV3-1/TRBV3-2	TRBJ2-3	NA	NA
CASSLVGADTGELFF	TGCGCCAGCAGCTTGGTGGGGGCGGACACCGGGGAGCTGTTTTTT	TRBV5-1	TRBJ2-2	NA	NA
CASSWLAGGPGSSYNEQFF	TGTGCCAGCAGCTGGCTAGCGGGAGGGCCAGGTTCGTCCTACAATGAGCAGTTCTTC	TRBV13	TRBJ2-1	TRBD2	NA
CASSLRLGANEQFF	TGTGCCAGCAGCCTCCGGTTGGGGGCCAATGAGCAGTTCTTC	TRBV11-3	TRBJ2-1	NA	NA
CASSPDRGSTGELFF	TGTGCCAGCAGCCCTGACAGGGGAAGCACCGGGGAGCTGTTTTTT	TRBV11-2	TRBJ2-2	TRBD1	NA
CASSFEALNTEAFF	TGCGCCAGCAGCTTCGAAGCATTGAACACTGAAGCTTTCTTT	TRBV5-1	TRBJ1-1	NA	NA
CATSRGRAAWDSYEQYF	TGTGCCACCAGCAGAGGGCGGGCAGCTTGGGACTCCTACGAGCAGTACTTC	TRBV15	TRBJ2-7	NA	NA
CSVASKLGALEQYF	TGCAGCGTTGCTTCTAAACTTGGGGCTCTCGAGCAGTACTTC	TRBV29-1	TRBJ2-7	NA	NA
CASSDRRNQPQHF	TGTGCCAGTAGCGACAGAAGGAATCAGCCCCAGCATTTT	TRBV19	TRBJ1-5	NA	NA
CASSAGTGNTGELFF	TGTGCCAGCTCTGCCGGGACAGGGAACACCGGGGAGCTGTTTTTT	TRBV18	TRBJ2-2	TRBD1	NA
CASSGSRSGANVLTF	TGTGCCAGCAGTGGTTCGAGGTCTGGGGCCAACGTCCTGACTTTC	TRBV2	TRBJ2-6	NA	NA
CASSQDPGGTGTGGYTF	TGCGCCAGCAGCCAAGATCCGGGGGGAACCGGGACGGGTGGCTACACCTTC	TRBV4-1	TRBJ1-2	NA	NA
CASSLWDRTNSPLHF	TGTGCCAGCAGCTTATGGGACAGAACAAATTCACCCCTCCACTTT	TRBV5-6	TRBJ1-6	TRBD1	once
CASRGGAWETQYF	TGTGCCAGCAGGGGGGGGGCCTGGGAGACCCAGTACTTC	TRBV6-5	TRBJ2-5	NA	NA
CAWSVGAGGREQYF	TGTGCCTGGAGTGTAGGGGCAGGGGGCAGAGAGCAGTACTTC	TRBV30	TRBJ2-7	TRBD1	NA
CASSQGGQGLAYEQYF	TGTGCCAGCAGCCAAGGAGGGCAGGGGCTGGCCTACGAGCAGTACTTC	TRBV3-1/TRBV3-2	TRBJ2-7	NA	NA
CSVRPHGGFYGYTF	TGCAGCGTCCGTCCTCACGGAGGGTTCTATGGCTACACCTTC	TRBV29-1	TRBJ1-2	NA	NA
CASSESRIRETQYF	TGTGCCAGCAGTGAATCTAGGATAAGAGAGACCCAGTACTTC	TRBV6-1	TRBJ2-5	NA	NA
CASTTGPGSNQPQHF	TGTGCCAGCACCACCGGCCCGGGTTCAAATCAGCCCCAGCATTTT	TRBV6-6	TRBJ1-5	NA	NA
CASKRQGEAFF	TGTGCCAGCAAAAGACAGGGTGAAGCTTTCTTT	TRBV6-5	TRBJ1-1	TRBD1	NA
CASSPPGSYQPQHF	TGTGCCAGCAGTCCACCGGGGAGTTATCAGCCCCAGCATTTT	TRBV6-5	TRBJ1-5	NA	NA
CASSLNRDRTPPQHF	TGTGCCAGCTCACTCAACCGGGACAGGACACCGCCCCAGCATTTT	TRBV18	TRBJ1-5	TRBD1	NA
CTSSLRTSGLTGELFF	TGCACCAGCAGCCTCCGGACTAGCGGACTGACCGGGGAGCTGTTTTTT	TRBV1	TRBJ2-2	NA	NA
CASSHGTGVQPQHF	TGTGCCAGTAGTCACGGGACAGGGGTTCAGCCCCAGCATTTT	TRBV19	TRBJ1-5	TRBD1	NA
CASSQGGIGTEAFF	TGCGCCAGCAGCCAGGGGGGAATTGGCACTGAAGCTTTCTTT	TRBV5-1	TRBJ1-1	TRBD1	NA
CASRPGESTDTQYF	TGTGCCAGCCGGCCGGGAGAGAGCACAGATACGCAGTATTTT	TRBV19	TRBJ2-3	NA	NA
CASSGDRGQSTDTQYF	TGTGCCAGCAGTGGGGACAGGGGGCAGAGCACAGATACGCAGTATTTT	TRBV2	TRBJ2-3	TRBD1	NA
CASSLRGGGLGDTQYF	TGTGCCAGCAGCTTAAGGGGCGGGGGGCTTGGAGATACGCAGTATTTT	TRBV5-4	TRBJ2-3	TRBD2	NA
CASSGLGNTGELFF	TGTGCCAGCTCCGGACTAGGAAATACGGGGGAGCTGTTTTTT	TRBV18	TRBJ2-2	TRBD2	NA
CASSRFFKVGAGGLNEQFF	TGTGCCAGCAGCCGATTCTTCAAGGTTGGTGCGGGGGGCCTGAATGAGCAGTTCTTC	TRBV3-1/TRBV3-2	TRBJ2-1	TRBD2	NA
CASRRDRGRPGANVLTF	TGTGCCAGCAGACGGGACAGGGGCCGCCCTGGGGCCAACGTCCTGACTTTC	TRBV28	TRBJ2-6	TRBD1	NA
CASRQGASGANVLTF	TGTGCCAGCAGACAGGGGGCGTCTGGGGCCAACGTCCTGACTTTC	TRBV6-5	TRBJ2-6	TRBD1	NA